This entry lists 30 T cell receptor beta chains sequenced from one sample in a study of T-cell reconstitution after alpha-beta-depleted transplantation in children. A library of TCRbeta sequences, prepared with unique molecular identifiers, was generated. Using its own MiXCR run on the PCR reads, TCRdb lists one record per CDR3 protein. The sample shows almost 500,000 distinct CDR3 sequences, about an eighth of them seen only once. The sequences come from PBMCs from the stem cell graft donor, collected from the stem cell graft. These receptors were collected from a human donor who donated a stem cell graft to a child with combined immunodeficiency.

This clonotype occurred a few times. V usage is TRBV7-2 and J usage is TRBJ1-5, with TRBD1 as a possible D gene (6 bases). CDR1 SGHTA and CDR2 FQGNSA come from the germline V gene. V was clipped by 3 bases and J by 2 bases, with 11 bases between them. The CDR3 spans 15 residues. DNA for the CDR3: TGTGCCAGCAGCTTGGAGGGGGATCGCAATCAGCCCCAGCATTTT. It encodes CASSLEGDRNQPQHF.

The chain combines TRBV29-1 with TRBJ2-1; D uncertain. This CDR3 region has 13 residues. The V and J ends lost 6 bases and 8 bases respectively, with 17 bases between them. Germline-derived CDR1 and CDR2 are SQVTM and ANQGSEA. The CDR3 DNA sequence: TGCAGCGTCCCCGGAACCTCACGGGATGAGCAGTTCTTC. Protein: CSVPGTSRDEQFF.

This clonotype was counted between two and nine times. The V call is TRBV6-5, the J call TRBJ2-1; a possible D gene is TRBD1 (5 bases). The V end was cut by 0 bases, the J end by 13 bases, with 13 bases between. The CDR3 is 13 amino acids. Germline V gene data show CDR1 as MNHEY and CDR2 as SVGAGI. The CDR3 loop reads CASSYSWGDRQFF. The CDR3 DNA sequence: TGTGCCAGCAGTTACTCTTGGGGTGACAGACAGTTCTTC.

This clonotype was detected a few times. The gene calls are TRBV10-2 and TRBJ2-7; D is uncertain. V was cut by 0 bases and J by 4 bases, with 7 bases left in between. Germline V lookup: CDR1 WSHSY, CDR2 SAAADI. The CDR3 extends over 13 amino acids. The DNA of the CDR3 is TGCGCCAGCAGTGAGTCGACCGTTTACGAGCAGTACTTC. This encodes CASSESTVYEQYF.

This clonotype appeared many times. The CDR3 here is CAISDSGGSYEQYF. In DNA, the CDR3 is TGTGCCATCAGTGATAGCGGGGGATCCTACGAGCAGTACTTC. This chain uses TRBV10-3 with TRBJ2-7, with 9 bases that match TRBD2. Germline loops: CDR1 ENHRY, CDR2 SYGVKD. J lost 1 base, V lost 3 bases, and 1 base had no gene match. The CDR3 extends over 14 amino acids.

This clonotype has a handful of counts. This sequence joins TRBV12-3 or TRBV12-4 and TRBJ2-3; D is tentatively TRBD1 or TRBD2 (6 bases each). The CDR3 runs to 15 residues. V was cut by 3 bases and J by 0 bases, with 10 bases left in between. For the CDR3, the DNA is TGTGCCAGCAGTTTTTGGGGGGCCAGCACAGATACGCAGTATTTT. Its translation: CASSFWGASTDTQYF.

This clonotype was recorded a few times. The chain uses TRBV29-1 and TRBJ1-2; 7 nucleotides match TRBD1. The V gene's germline CDR1 is SQVTM and CDR2 ANQGSEA. Trimming cost V 7 bases and J 9 bases; bases outside gene matches: 11. The length of the CDR3 is 12 residues. DNA of the CDR3: TGCAGCGCCCGACAGGGAATGAGTAGCTACACCTTC. Its translation: CSARQGMSSYTF.

The table lists this clonotype with a few counts. The rearrangement links TRBV6-2 or TRBV6-3 to TRBJ2-7, with 7 bases matching TRBD1. The V segment lost 6 bases and the J segment 7 bases; nucleotides outside the gene matches: 12. The CDR3 is 14 residues long. From germline, CDR1 is MNHEY and CDR2 SVGEGT. The CDR3 DNA is TGTGCCAGCAGACTACAGGGGATCCCTTGGGAGCAGTACTTC. It yields the protein CASRLQGIPWEQYF.

Note on this clonotype: A much bigger clone sits one base away, suggesting this may be a read error. The V and J genes are TRBV5-1 and TRBJ2-1; 8 positions agree with TRBD2. The CDR3 has 15 amino acids. J gave up 4 bases and V 4 bases, and 7 bases lay outside the gene matches. Per the germline V gene, CDR1 is SGHRS and CDR2 is YFSETQ. The CDR3 DNA reads as TGCGCCAGCAGCGTTAGCGGGATGGGTTACAATGAGCAGTTCTTC. Translation gives CASSVSGMGYNEQFF.

This chain uses TRBV4-1 with TRBJ2-3; D may be TRBD1 or TRBD2 (5 bases each). CDR1 is MGHRA, CDR2 YSYEKL, per germline. The CDR3 is 17 residues long. The V end was cut by 4 bases, the J end by 4 bases, with 21 bases between. The CDR3 region has the DNA TGCGCCAGCAGCCGCCAACCGGGACCCAATCTAGCAGATACGCAGTATTTT. Protein product: CASSRQPGPNLADTQYF.

This clonotype has only one observation. Since the CDR3 does not end with the conserved phenylalanine or tryptophan, this likely comes from a read error. The chain has TRBV5-5 and TRBJ1-1; unclear D gene. CDR3 size: 14 residues. Germline CDR1 is SGHKS and CDR2 is YYEKEE (reference sequence). Trimming removed 0 bases at V and 4 bases at J, with 10 bases between. Here the CDR3 reads CASSLVMGGTEAFY. CDR3 nucleotide sequence: TGTGCCAGCAGCTTGGTCATGGGAGGCACTGAAGCTTTCTAT.

The table lists this clonotype with a few counts. The chain joins TRBV30 to TRBJ1-3; no reliable D call. The CDR3 consists of 14 residues. The germline V gene encodes CDR1 GTSNPN and CDR2 SVGIG (reference sequence). V lost 0 bases and J 0 bases, leaving 6 bases between the germline ends. The CDR3 DNA follows: TGTGCCTGGAGTGTAGGGATCTCTGGAAACACCATATATTTT. This sequence encodes CAWSVGISGNTIYF.

The rearrangement links TRBV30 to TRBJ2-6; D is possibly TRBD1 (6 bases). The V gene lost 2 bases and the J gene lost 3 bases, with 11 bases spanning the gap. The CDR3 length is 15 residues. CDR1 is GTSNPN and CDR2 is SVGIG in the germline V gene (reference sequence). This CDR3 reads CAWSILGGGANVLTF. CDR3 nucleotide sequence: TGTGCCTGGAGTATACTAGGGGGTGGGGCCAACGTCCTGACTTTC.

This clonotype was observed many times. This chain joins TRBV7-2 and TRBJ2-7; D is perhaps TRBD1 or TRBD2 (6 bases each). Between the trimmed V and J ends, which lost 5 bases and 4 bases, there was a span of 15 bases. CDR3 size: 14 residues. CDR1 SGHTA and CDR2 FQGNSA come from the germline V gene. The CDR3 here is CASSPARGVYEQYF. CDR3 in DNA: TGTGCCAGCAGCCCCGCAAGGGGGGTTTACGAGCAGTACTTC.

The chain recombines TRBV29-1 with TRBJ2-2; the match to TRBD1 covers 12 bases. V gave up 4 bases and J gave up 6 bases; unmatched junction bases: 9. CDR1 is SQVTM, CDR2 ANQGSEA, per germline. The CDR3 is 16 residues long. The CDR3 coding sequence is TGCAGCGTTGCGGGACAGGGGGCTACGGGAGCCGGGGAGCTGTTTTTT. This encodes CSVAGQGATGAGELFF.

The table lists this clonotype with a few counts. The chain has TRBV6-2 or TRBV6-3 and TRBJ2-1; D ambiguous. The CDR3 totals 14 residues. Trimming shortened V by 7 bases and J by 0 bases, and 10 bases separated the two germline ends. Per the germline V gene, CDR1 is MNHEY and CDR2 is SVGEGT. The CDR3 nucleotides are TGTGCCAGCAAGGCCCTTAGCTCCTACAATGAGCAGTTCTTC. Encoded protein: CASKALSSYNEQFF.

The rearrangement joins TRBV12-3 or TRBV12-4 to TRBJ2-1, with D tentatively TRBD2 (6 bases). The V end lost 4 bases, the J end lost 4 bases, and 14 bases lay between the germline ends. This CDR3 is 15 amino acids long. The CDR3, as DNA: TGTGCCAGCAGTTCTGGTAGCGCGGGATACAATGAGCAGTTCTTC. It encodes CASSSGSAGYNEQFF.

The chain couples TRBV27 to TRBJ2-7; no reliable D call. The CDR3 covers 10 residues. CDR1 MNHEY and CDR2 SMNVEV come from the germline V gene (reference sequence). Trimming shortened V by 11 bases and J by 4 bases, and 9 bases separated the two germline ends. CDR3 amino acids: CAPTDYEQYF. The CDR3 DNA reads as TGTGCCCCCACGGATTACGAGCAGTACTTC.

The chain is built from TRBV7-9 and TRBJ2-5; TRBD1 is a possible D gene (5 bases). The V end was cut by 2 bases, the J end by 5 bases, with 12 bases between. The length of the CDR3 is 14 residues. Germline assignment: CDR1 SEHNR and CDR2 FQNEAQ (reference sequence). This chain's CDR3 is CASSLRLAGETQYF. The CDR3 region has the DNA TGTGCCAGCAGCTTACGGTTAGCAGGGGAGACCCAGTACTTC.

Ten or more counts support this clonotype. The V and J genes are TRBV4-3 and TRBJ2-7; possibly TRBD1 for D (6 bases). Germline V lookup: CDR1 LGHNA, CDR2 YSLEER. The CDR3 totals 15 residues. Trimming cost V 1 base and J 2 bases, with 12 bases left between them. CDR3 amino acids: CASSQATDRTYEQYF. The CDR3 coding sequence is TGCGCCAGCAGCCAAGCCACGGACAGAACCTACGAGCAGTACTTC.

This chain links TRBV20-1 with TRBJ1-6; TRBD1 matches at 7 bases. The CDR3 has 13 amino acids. V gave up 6 bases and J gave up 4 bases; unmatched junction bases: 3. Germline CDR1 and CDR2: DFQATT and SNEGSKA (reference sequence). The CDR3 region is CSAAGQYNSPLHF. In DNA, the CDR3 is TGCAGTGCCGCGGGACAGTATAATTCACCCCTCCACTTT.

This clonotype was detected ten times or more. The V call is TRBV25-1, the J call TRBJ1-2; maybe TRBD1 (5 bases). Between the trimmed V and J ends, which lost 3 bases and 8 bases, there was a span of 10 bases. The CDR3 spans 12 residues. Germline CDR1 is MGHDK and CDR2 is SYGVNS. The CDR3 DNA follows: TGTGCCAGCAGTGAGGGGGTTCGAGGCTACACCTTC. Translated: CASSEGVRGYTF.

The chain combines TRBV28 with TRBJ1-4, with D possibly TRBD1 on 6 matching bases. Germline CDR1 is MDHEN and CDR2 is SYDVKM. This CDR3 contains 16 residues. V was clipped by 2 bases and J by 2 bases, with 12 bases between them. The CDR3, as DNA: TGTGCCAGCAGTTTAAGGACAGCGTGGACTAATGAAAAACTGTTTTTT. Translated, it gives CASSLRTAWTNEKLFF.

This clonotype was seen more than once but under ten times. This rearrangement joins TRBV4-1 to TRBJ2-7; D perhaps matches TRBD1 (6 bases). V was cut by 5 bases and J by 2 bases, with 13 bases left in between. Germline loops: CDR1 MGHRA, CDR2 YSYEKL. This CDR3 is built from 14 residues. CDR3 sequence: CASSWDIGPYEQYF. The CDR3 DNA is TGCGCCAGCAGCTGGGACATCGGGCCCTACGAGCAGTACTTC.

The J gene is TRBJ1-5, the V gene TRBV12-3 or TRBV12-4; D may be TRBD1 (5 bases). The germline V and J ends were trimmed by 2 bases and 10 bases, with 12 bases remaining between them. The CDR3 is made up of 13 amino acids. The chain's CDR3 is CASSLSGDSPQHF. CDR3 sequence (DNA): TGTGCCAGCAGTTTATCGGGTGACAGTCCCCAGCATTTT.

This clonotype showed up many times. The rearrangement links TRBV12-3 or TRBV12-4 to TRBJ2-3; no firm D call. V was clipped by 4 bases and J by 4 bases, with 9 bases between them. The CDR3 sequence is 13 residues long. The CDR3 here is CASSSPTSDTQYF. CDR3 nucleotide sequence: TGTGCCAGCAGTTCCCCTACATCAGATACGCAGTATTTT.

The V and J genes are TRBV12-3 or TRBV12-4 and TRBJ1-2; D gene unclear. The CDR3 runs 13 residues. The V and J ends lost 3 bases and 4 bases respectively, with 9 bases between them. This CDR3 reads CASSLAGLYGYTF. Written as DNA, the CDR3 is TGTGCCAGCAGTTTGGCAGGTCTCTATGGCTACACCTTC.

This clonotype was observed a few times. CDR3 amino acids: CASTMNSGRIQETQYF. CDR3 DNA sequence: TGTGCCAGCACGATGAATAGCGGGAGGATCCAAGAGACCCAGTACTTC. This rearrangement joins TRBV6-1 to TRBJ2-5; TRBD2 matches 10 bases. Losses at the gene ends were 7 bases for V and 1 base for J; bases not matched to a gene: 9. CDR3 length: 16 residues. CDR1 is MNHNS and CDR2 is SASEGT in the germline V gene.

The chain uses TRBV3-1 and TRBJ2-7; 10 bases agree with TRBD1. V gave up 4 bases and J gave up 6 bases; unmatched junction bases: 9. The CDR3 consists of 15 residues. Germline V lookup: CDR1 LGHDT, CDR2 YNNKEL (reference sequence). The CDR3 DNA reads as TGTGCCAGCAGCCCCTTCCGGGACAGGGGTGGCGAGCAGTACTTC. Protein: CASSPFRDRGGEQYF.

This clonotype was found many times. This chain connects TRBV27 to TRBJ2-7; perhaps D is TRBD1 or TRBD2 (6 bases each). The CDR3 sequence is 16 residues long. Looked up from germline, CDR1 is MNHEY and CDR2 is SMNVEV (reference sequence). With 4 bases removed from V and 3 bases from J, the gap between germline ends came to 19 bases. CDR3 coding DNA: TGTGCCAGCAGTTCCGACGGGGGCTACATGGTCTACGAGCAGTACTTC. It translates to CASSSDGGYMVYEQYF.